The 25 T cell receptor beta chains in this list originate from one sample, sequenced in a study of T cells in Graves' hyperthyroidism and ophthalmopathy. Regions amplified from RNA transcripts were the TCR beta CDR3 regions. The study used the HTBI primer set for a first-round RT-PCR of the TCR CDR3. TCRdb passed the multiplex PCR reads through MiXCR, listing each CDR3 protein once. Seen here are 450,000 to 600,000 distinct CDR3 sequences, 14% observed once, and the top ten hold approximately 14%. The sequencing input was blood. Every receptor here comes from a middle-aged woman with Graves' hyperthyroidism.

This clonotype was counted many times. The genes are TRBV29-1 and TRBJ2-5; D unresolved. CDR1 is SQVTM, CDR2 ANQGSEA, per germline. The CDR3 has 13 residues. The V and J ends lost 3 bases and 5 bases respectively, with 13 bases between them. The CDR3 region has the DNA TGCAGCGTTGAGGGGATAGGGATGGAGACCCAGTACTTC. It is translated as CSVEGIGMETQYF.

The rearrangement uses TRBV4-1 and TRBJ1-5; a possible D gene is TRBD1 (5 bases). The ends were cut back, 0 bases at V and 2 bases at J, with 11 bases in the middle. CDR1 is MGHRA, CDR2 YSYEKL, per germline. CDR3 size: 16 residues. CDR3 nucleotides: TGCGCCAGCAGCCAAGATACGGGGACTGGCAATCAGCCCCAGCATTTT. Translation gives CASSQDTGTGNQPQHF.

This clonotype occurred many times. The chain carries TRBV5-1 and TRBJ2-5; D is undetermined. The CDR3 is 13 residues long. Looked up from germline, CDR1 is SGHRS and CDR2 is YFSETQ. Trimming took 1 base from V and 3 from J, leaving 7 bases between them. CDR3 bases: TGCGCCAGCAGCTTGCGGCCAGAAGAGACCCAGTACTTC. It specifies CASSLRPEETQYF. Looking up the rest from reference TRBV5-1 and TRBJ2-5 gives the full variable domain: KAGVTQTPRYLIKTRGQQVTLSCSPISGHRSVSWYQQTPGQGLQFLFEYFSETQRNKGNFPGRFSGRQFSNSRSEMNVSTLELGDSALYLCASSLRPEETQYFGPGTRLLVL.

This clonotype showed up many times. The rearrangement links TRBV5-1 to TRBJ2-7; D ambiguous. The V end lost 1 base, the J end lost 5 bases, and 7 bases lay between the germline ends. Germline CDR1 reads SGHRS; CDR2 reads YFSETQ. The CDR3 has 12 amino acids. CDR3 protein: CASSLKGNEQYF. The CDR3 nucleotides are TGCGCCAGCAGCTTGAAGGGAAACGAGCAGTACTTC.

This clonotype was detected many times. The chain carries TRBV20-1 and TRBJ2-1; no clear D. Germline V gene lookup returns CDR1 DFQATT and CDR2 SNEGSKA (reference sequence). V lost 2 bases and J lost 5, with 7 bases in between. The CDR3 runs to 12 residues. The CDR3 is CSARILDNEQFF. The CDR3 DNA reads TGCAGTGCTAGAATTCTAGACAATGAGCAGTTCTTC.

Worth noting for this clonotype: This may arise from a read error, as a much more abundant clone is one base away. The chain recombines TRBV10-3 with TRBJ1-2; D unclear. This CDR3 is built from 13 residues. The V gene's germline CDR1 is ENHRY and CDR2 SYGVKD. The CDR3 DNA reads TGTGCCACCAGTAGAGGGTCCAACTATGGCTACACCTTC. Translated: CATSRGSNYGYTF.

Only a few counts were recorded for this clonotype. The J gene is TRBJ2-1, the V gene TRBV7-6, with 14 bases identical to TRBD2. CDR3 length: 15 amino acids. J gave up 10 bases and V 2 bases, and 4 bases lay outside the gene matches. Germline V gene sequence: CDR1 SGHVS, CDR2 FNYEAQ. In nucleotides, the CDR3 is TGTGCCAGCAGCTTAACCGGGACTAGCGGGAGAGAGCAGTTCTTC. It codes for CASSLTGTSGREQFF. The whole variable domain, remainder taken from reference TRBV7-6 and TRBJ2-1, is GAGVSQSPRYKVTKRGQDVALRCDPISGHVSLYWYRQALGQGPEFLTYFNYEAQQDKSGLPNDRFSAERPEGSISTLTIQRTEQRDSAMYRCASSLTGTSGREQFFGPGTRLTVL.

This clonotype was recorded many times. This sequence joins TRBV3-1 and TRBJ2-1; 12 nucleotides align to TRBD2. This CDR3 spans 17 amino acids. V lost 1 base to trimming and J lost 9 bases; unmatched junction nucleotides: 10. CDR1 LGHDT and CDR2 YNNKEL come from the germline V gene (reference sequence). As DNA, the CDR3 is TGTGCCAGCAGCCAAGTCCTAGCGGGAGGGCCCGGGGGTGAGCAGTTCTTC. Its translation is CASSQVLAGGPGGEQFF.

In this sample, this clonotype turned up many times. The chain links TRBV15 to TRBJ2-7, with a tentative D call TRBD1 (5 bases). V gave up 1 base and J gave up 3 bases, with 13 bases separating them. Per germline, CDR1 LNHNV and CDR2 YYDKDF (reference sequence). CDR3 length equals 15 residues. DNA for the CDR3: TGTGCCACCAGCAGAGCGGCAGGGCCGTACTACGAGCAGTACTTC. Amino acids: CATSRAAGPYYEQYF.

V and J are TRBV20-1 and TRBJ2-1, with TRBD2 identical over 11 bases. CDR3 length: 15 amino acids. J was trimmed by 9 bases and V by 0 bases; bases with no gene match: 7. Germline loops: CDR1 DFQATT, CDR2 SNEGSKA (reference sequence). CDR3 in DNA: TGCAGTGCTAGAGATCGACTAGCGGGATCGGGTGAGCAGTTCTTC. Its protein product is CSARDRLAGSGEQFF.

The chain is built from TRBV6-1 and TRBJ2-1; 14 bases fit TRBD2. V shed 5 bases, J shed 0 bases, and the junction held 9 bases outside the gene matches. The CDR3 is made up of 19 amino acids. Germline lookup yields CDR1 MNHNS and CDR2 SASEGT. The CDR3 sequence: CASSPAGLAGVSSYNEQFF. The CDR3 DNA is TGTGCCAGCAGTCCCGCGGGACTAGCGGGAGTTTCCTCCTACAATGAGCAGTTCTTC.

The chain combines TRBV10-2 with TRBJ1-4, with TRBD1 matching over 9 bases. V shed 6 bases and J 8 bases; nucleotides not matched to a gene: 7. Looked up from germline, CDR1 is WSHSY and CDR2 is SAAADI. The CDR3 length is 14 residues. The CDR3 region is CASRGQGVTEKLFF. The CDR3 bases are TGCGCCAGCAGGGGACAGGGCGTGACAGAAAAACTGTTTTTT.

This clonotype has at least ten counts. The chain links TRBV28 to TRBJ1-3; D is uncertain. This CDR3 is built from 12 residues. The ends were cut back, 6 bases at V and 4 bases at J, with 7 bases in the middle. The V gene's germline CDR1 is MDHEN and CDR2 SYDVKM. As DNA, the CDR3 is TGTGCCAGCAGCCCCAGGGGAAACACCATATATTTT. As protein: CASSPRGNTIYF.

This clonotype was seen at least ten times. The chain uses TRBV3-1 and TRBJ2-7; 9 positions match TRBD2. This CDR3 has 16 amino acids. Trimming took 7 bases from V and 3 from J; bases not matched to a gene: 13. Germline CDR1 is LGHDT and CDR2 is YNNKEL (reference sequence). CDR3 loop: CASKSGAASGIYEQYF. The CDR3 DNA follows: TGTGCCAGCAAAAGTGGGGCGGCTAGCGGGATCTACGAGCAGTACTTC.

This clonotype has more than one count but fewer than ten. This sequence joins TRBV5-1 and TRBJ2-5; the D is unclear. Between the trimmed V and J ends, which lost 3 bases and 1 base, there was a span of 10 bases. Looked up from germline, CDR1 is SGHRS and CDR2 is YFSETQ. CDR3 length equals 14 residues. The CDR3 here is CASSSKLGQETQYF. The CDR3 DNA follows: TGCGCCAGCAGCTCTAAGCTGGGCCAAGAGACCCAGTACTTC.

This clonotype has ten or more counts. This sequence joins TRBV28 and TRBJ2-1, with D possibly being TRBD1 (6 bases). V lost 5 bases to trimming and J lost 10 bases, with 21 bases between them. The CDR3 runs 15 residues. Germline V lookup: CDR1 MDHEN, CDR2 SYDVKM. DNA of the CDR3: TGTGCCAGCAGTCCAAACCACAGGGCCGCCCGCGAGCAGTTCTTC. As protein: CASSPNHRAAREQFF.

This clonotype was seen at least ten times. The chain is built from TRBV7-9 and TRBJ1-1; 10 nucleotides match TRBD1. The CDR3 extends over 15 amino acids. V was clipped by 0 bases and J by 4 bases; unmatched bases: 2. Germline values: CDR1 SEHNR, CDR2 FQNEAQ (reference sequence). The CDR3 nucleotides read TGTGCCAGCAGCTTAGCGACAGGGGGCCTCACTGAAGCTTTCTTT. Amino acid sequence: CASSLATGGLTEAFF. Full variable domain (missing parts from reference TRBV7-9 and TRBJ1-1): DTGVSQNPRHKITKRGQNVTFRCDPISEHNRLYWYRQTLGQGPEFLTYFQNEAQLEKSRLLSDRFSAERPKGSFSTLEIQRTEQGDSAMYLCASSLATGGLTEAFFGQGTRLTVV.

The rearrangement joins TRBV12-3 or TRBV12-4 to TRBJ2-3, with D possibly TRBD1 on 5 matching bases. Trimming cost V 3 bases and J 0 bases, with 13 bases left between them. This CDR3 region has 16 residues. This CDR3 is CASSFTGSASTDTQYF. The CDR3 DNA reads TGTGCCAGCAGTTTCACAGGCTCAGCTAGCACAGATACGCAGTATTTT.

The V and J genes are TRBV12-3 or TRBV12-4 and TRBJ2-7; 11 nucleotides match TRBD1. The V and J ends lost 4 bases and 5 bases, in that order; junction bases with no gene match: 4. The CDR3 is 14 amino acids. The CDR3 bases are TGTGCCAGCAGTTGGACAGGGGGCGTCGACGAGCAGTACTTC. Translating it yields CASSWTGGVDEQYF.

This clonotype showed up just a few times. This sequence joins TRBV28 and TRBJ2-1; maybe TRBD1 (5 bases). Germline assignment: CDR1 MDHEN and CDR2 SYDVKM. This CDR3 comprises 13 residues. Trimming removed 5 bases at V and 4 bases at J, with 9 bases between. This CDR3 is CASSATVYNEQFF. Here the CDR3 DNA reads TGTGCCAGCAGTGCGACAGTTTACAATGAGCAGTTCTTC. Full variable domain (remainder filled in from reference TRBV28 and TRBJ2-1): DVKVTQSSRYLVKRTGEKVFLECVQDMDHENMFWYRQDPGLGLRLIYFSYDVKMKEKGDIPEGYSVSREKKERFSLILESASTNQTSMYLCASSATVYNEQFFGPGTRLTVL.

This clonotype has a count of ten or more. The gene calls are TRBV20-1 and TRBJ2-1; D is ambiguous. Germline V gene lookup returns CDR1 DFQATT and CDR2 SNEGSKA (reference sequence). V was trimmed by 0 bases and J by 8 bases, leaving 20 bases between them. This CDR3 has 16 residues. The CDR3 loop is CSARDRTVPRLDEQFF. As DNA, the CDR3 is TGCAGTGCTAGAGATCGGACGGTCCCCCGCTTGGATGAGCAGTTCTTC.

This chain joins TRBV5-1 and TRBJ1-1; D remains unclear. Trimming took off 7 bases at V and 6 bases at J, with 16 bases between the two ends. There are 13 residues in the CDR3. Looked up from germline, CDR1 is SGHRS and CDR2 is YFSETQ. The CDR3, as DNA: TGCGCCAGCTCGGCAGAGACATTGTCTGAAGCTTTCTTT. Translation gives CASSAETLSEAFF.

The sample holds many counts of this clonotype. The chain carries TRBV12-3 or TRBV12-4 and TRBJ1-1, with TRBD1 as a possible D gene (5 bases). The CDR3 loop spans 11 amino acids. Trimming shortened V by 7 bases and J by 5 bases, and 8 bases separated the two germline ends. The CDR3 bases are TGTGCCAGCACCCCAGGGACTGAAGCTTTCTTT. This translates into CASTPGTEAFF.

The table lists this clonotype with many counts. The chain recombines TRBV5-1 with TRBJ2-7; TRBD2 matches 14 bases. CDR3 size: 18 residues. The V segment lost 0 bases and the J segment 4 bases; nucleotides outside the gene matches: 9. Germline CDR1 is SGHRS and CDR2 is YFSETQ. For the CDR3, the DNA is TGCGCCAGCAGCTTGGCCTCGGGACTAGCGGGAGTCACATACGAGCAGTACTTC. This gives the protein CASSLASGLAGVTYEQYF.

This clonotype came up a few times. The V gene is TRBV20-1, the J gene TRBJ2-7; 12 bases line up with TRBD2. The CDR3 contains 15 residues. Per the germline V gene, CDR1 is DFQATT and CDR2 is SNEGSKA (reference sequence). V trimming: 4 bases; J trimming: 4 bases; junction bases outside the gene matches: 8. CDR3 protein: CSAKTITSGRYEQYF. In DNA form, the CDR3 reads TGCAGTGCTAAAACTATAACTAGCGGGAGGTACGAGCAGTACTTC.